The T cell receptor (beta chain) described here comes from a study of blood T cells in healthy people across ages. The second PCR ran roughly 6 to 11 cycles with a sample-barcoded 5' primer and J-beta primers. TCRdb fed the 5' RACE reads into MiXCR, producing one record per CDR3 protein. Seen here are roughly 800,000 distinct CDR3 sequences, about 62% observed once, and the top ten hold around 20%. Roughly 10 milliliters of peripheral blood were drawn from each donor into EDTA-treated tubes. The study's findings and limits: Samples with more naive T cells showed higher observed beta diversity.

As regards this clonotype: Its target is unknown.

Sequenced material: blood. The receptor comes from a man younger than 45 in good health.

The CDR3 loop is CASSLEGQFADTQYF. The CDR3 DNA sequence: TGCGCCAGCAGCTTGGAGGGACAGTTCGCAGATACGCAGTATTTT. V usage is TRBV5-1 and J usage is TRBJ2-3, with 7 bases identical to TRBD1. CDR1 SGHRS and CDR2 YFSETQ come from the germline V gene. Trimming took 0 bases from V and 4 from J; bases not matched to a gene: 5. This CDR3 has 15 amino acids.